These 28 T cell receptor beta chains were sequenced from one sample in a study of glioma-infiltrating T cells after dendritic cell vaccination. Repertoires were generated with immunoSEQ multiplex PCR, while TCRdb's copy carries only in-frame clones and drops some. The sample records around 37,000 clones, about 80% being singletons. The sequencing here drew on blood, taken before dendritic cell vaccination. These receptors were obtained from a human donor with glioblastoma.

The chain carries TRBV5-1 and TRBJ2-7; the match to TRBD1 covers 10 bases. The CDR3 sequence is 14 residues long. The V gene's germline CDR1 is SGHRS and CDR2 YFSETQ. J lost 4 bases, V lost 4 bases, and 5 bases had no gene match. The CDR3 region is CASSIPGQGYEQYF. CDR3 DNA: TGCGCCAGCAGCATTCCGGGACAGGGGTACGAGCAGTACTTC.

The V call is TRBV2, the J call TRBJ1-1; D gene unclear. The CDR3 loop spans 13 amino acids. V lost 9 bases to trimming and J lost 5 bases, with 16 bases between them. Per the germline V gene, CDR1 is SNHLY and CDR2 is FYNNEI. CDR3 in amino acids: CASAITVVTEAFF. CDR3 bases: TGTGCCAGTGCGATTACAGTGGTTACTGAAGCTTTCTTT.

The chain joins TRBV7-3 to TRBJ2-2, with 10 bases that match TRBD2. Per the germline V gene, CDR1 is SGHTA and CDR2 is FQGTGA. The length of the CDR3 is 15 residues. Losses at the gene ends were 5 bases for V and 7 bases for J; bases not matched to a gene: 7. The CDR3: CASSRLLAGNGELFF. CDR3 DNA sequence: TGTGCCAGCAGCCGACTACTAGCGGGGAACGGGGAGCTGTTTTTT.

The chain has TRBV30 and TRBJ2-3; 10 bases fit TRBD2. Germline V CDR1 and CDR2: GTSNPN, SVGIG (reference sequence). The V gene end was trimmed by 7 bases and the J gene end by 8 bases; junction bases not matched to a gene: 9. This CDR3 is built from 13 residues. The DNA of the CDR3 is TGTGCCTCCCAAGCGGGGGGGCAGGCTACGCAGTATTTT. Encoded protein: CASQAGGQATQYF.

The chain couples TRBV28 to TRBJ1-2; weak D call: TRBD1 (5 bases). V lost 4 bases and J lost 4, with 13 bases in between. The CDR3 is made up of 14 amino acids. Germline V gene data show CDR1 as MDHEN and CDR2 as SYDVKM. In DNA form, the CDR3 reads TGTGCCAGCAGTTGGGGGGATGGGGGCTATGGCTACACCTTC. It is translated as CASSWGDGGYGYTF.

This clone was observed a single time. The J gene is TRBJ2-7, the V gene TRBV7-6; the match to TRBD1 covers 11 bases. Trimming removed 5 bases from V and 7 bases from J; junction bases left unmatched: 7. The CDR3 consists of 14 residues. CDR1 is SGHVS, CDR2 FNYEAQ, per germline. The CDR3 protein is CASSRTGGLGEQYF. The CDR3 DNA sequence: TGTGCCAGCAGCAGGACAGGGGGCCTGGGTGAGCAGTACTTC. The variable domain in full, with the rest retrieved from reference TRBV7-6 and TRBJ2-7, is GAGVSQSPRYKVTKRGQDVALRCDPISGHVSLYWYRQALGQGPEFLTYFNYEAQQDKSGLPNDRFSAERPEGSISTLTIQRTEQRDSAMYRCASSRTGGLGEQYFGPGTRLTVT.

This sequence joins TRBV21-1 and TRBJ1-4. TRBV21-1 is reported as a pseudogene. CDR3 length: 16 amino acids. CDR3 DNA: TGTGCCAGCATATTTGGAGGGGCCCCAACTAATGAAAAACTGTTTTTT. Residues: CASIFGGAPTNEKLFF.

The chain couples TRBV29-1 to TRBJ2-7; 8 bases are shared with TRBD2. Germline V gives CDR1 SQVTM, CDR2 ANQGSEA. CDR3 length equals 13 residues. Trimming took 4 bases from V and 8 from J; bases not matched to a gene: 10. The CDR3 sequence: CSVGLAGGTKQYF. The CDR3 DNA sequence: TGCAGCGTTGGGCTGGCGGGGGGTACGAAGCAGTACTTC.

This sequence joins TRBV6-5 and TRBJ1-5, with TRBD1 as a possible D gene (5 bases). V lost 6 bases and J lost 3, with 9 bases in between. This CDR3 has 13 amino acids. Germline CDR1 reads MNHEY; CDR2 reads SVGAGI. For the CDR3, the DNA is TGTGCCAGCAGGAGACAGTACAATCAGCCCCAGCATTTT. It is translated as CASRRQYNQPQHF.

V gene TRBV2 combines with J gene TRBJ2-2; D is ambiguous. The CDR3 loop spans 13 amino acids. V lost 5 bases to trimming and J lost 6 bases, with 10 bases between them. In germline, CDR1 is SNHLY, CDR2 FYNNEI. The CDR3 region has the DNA TGTGCCAGCAGTACAACACCCGCCGGGGAGCTGTTTTTT. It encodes CASSTTPAGELFF.

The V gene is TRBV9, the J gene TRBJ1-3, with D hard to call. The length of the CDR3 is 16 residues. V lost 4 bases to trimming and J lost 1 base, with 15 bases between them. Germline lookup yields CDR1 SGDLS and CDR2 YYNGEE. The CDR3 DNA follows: TGTGCCAGCAGCCCTTATAGACACGCTTCTGGAAACACCATATATTTT. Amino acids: CASSPYRHASGNTIYF.

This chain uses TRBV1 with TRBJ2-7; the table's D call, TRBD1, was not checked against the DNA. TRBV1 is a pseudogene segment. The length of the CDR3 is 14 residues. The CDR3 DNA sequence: TGCACCAGCAGCCAAGGTACAGGGGGCTACGAGCAGTACTTC. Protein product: CTSSQGTGGYEQYF.

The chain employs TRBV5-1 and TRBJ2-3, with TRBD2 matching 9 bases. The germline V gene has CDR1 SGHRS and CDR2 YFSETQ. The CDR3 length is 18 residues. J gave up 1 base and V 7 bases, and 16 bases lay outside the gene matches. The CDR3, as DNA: TGCGCCAGCCGAAGGGGCGGGGGGGCGGCAACCCGCACAGATACGCAGTATTTT. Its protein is CASRRGGGAATRTDTQYF.

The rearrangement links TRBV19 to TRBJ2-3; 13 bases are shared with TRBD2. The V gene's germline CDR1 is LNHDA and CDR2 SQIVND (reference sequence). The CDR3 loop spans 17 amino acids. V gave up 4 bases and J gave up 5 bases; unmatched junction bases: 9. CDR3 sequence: CASSTPLAGGPKDTQYF. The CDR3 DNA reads TGTGCCAGTAGTACCCCACTAGCGGGGGGGCCGAAAGATACGCAGTATTTT.

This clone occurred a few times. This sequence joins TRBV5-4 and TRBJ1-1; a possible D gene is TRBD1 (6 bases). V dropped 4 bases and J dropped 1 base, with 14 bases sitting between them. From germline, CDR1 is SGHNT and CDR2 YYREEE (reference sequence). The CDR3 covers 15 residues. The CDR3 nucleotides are TGTGCCAGCAGCCACGCCGGGACAACGAACACTGAAGCTTTCTTT. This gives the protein CASSHAGTTNTEAFF. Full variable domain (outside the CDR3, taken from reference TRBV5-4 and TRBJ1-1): ETGVTQSPTHLIKTRGQQVTLRCSSQSGHNTVSWYQQALGQGPQFIFQYYREEENGRGNFPPRFSGLQFPNYSSELNVNALELDDSALYLCASSHAGTTNTEAFFGQGTRLTVV.

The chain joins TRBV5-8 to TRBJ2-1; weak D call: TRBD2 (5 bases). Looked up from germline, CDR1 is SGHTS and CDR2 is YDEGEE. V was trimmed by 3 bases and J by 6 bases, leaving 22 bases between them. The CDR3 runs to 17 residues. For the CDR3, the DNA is TGTGCCAGCAGCTATCTTCTCGGAGGCCGCGGAGGCAATGAGCAGTTCTTC. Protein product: CASSYLLGGRGGNEQFF. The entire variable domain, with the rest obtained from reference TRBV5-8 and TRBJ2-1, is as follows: EAGVTQSPTHLIKTRGQQATLRCSPISGHTSVYWYQQALGLGLQFLLWYDEGEERNRGNFPPRFSGRQFPNYSSELNVNALELEDSALYLCASSYLLGGRGGNEQFFGPGTRLTVL.

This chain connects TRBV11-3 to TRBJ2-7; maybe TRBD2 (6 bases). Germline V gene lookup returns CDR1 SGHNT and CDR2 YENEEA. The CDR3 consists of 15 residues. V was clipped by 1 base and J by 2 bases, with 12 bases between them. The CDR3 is CASSLVVSGTYEQYF. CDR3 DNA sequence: TGTGCCAGCAGCTTAGTGGTTAGCGGAACCTACGAGCAGTACTTC.

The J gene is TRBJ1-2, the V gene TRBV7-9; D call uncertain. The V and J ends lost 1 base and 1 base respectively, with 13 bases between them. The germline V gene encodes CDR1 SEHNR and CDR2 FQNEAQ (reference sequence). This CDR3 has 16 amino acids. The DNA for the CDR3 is TGTGCCAGCAGCTTAGGGTCCCTGGGCATTAACTATGGCTACACCTTC. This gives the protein CASSLGSLGINYGYTF.

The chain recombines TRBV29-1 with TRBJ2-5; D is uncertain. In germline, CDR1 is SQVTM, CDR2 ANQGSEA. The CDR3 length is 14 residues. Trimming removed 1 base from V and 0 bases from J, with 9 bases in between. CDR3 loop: CSVEVARNQETQYF. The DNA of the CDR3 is TGCAGCGTTGAAGTGGCTCGAAACCAAGAGACCCAGTACTTC.

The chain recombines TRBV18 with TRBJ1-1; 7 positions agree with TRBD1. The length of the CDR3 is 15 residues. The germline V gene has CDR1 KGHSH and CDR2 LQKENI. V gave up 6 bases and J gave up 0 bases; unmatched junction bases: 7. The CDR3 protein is CASSPRTGLNTEAFF. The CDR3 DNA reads TGTGCCAGCTCCCCTCGGACAGGTTTGAACACTGAAGCTTTCTTT.

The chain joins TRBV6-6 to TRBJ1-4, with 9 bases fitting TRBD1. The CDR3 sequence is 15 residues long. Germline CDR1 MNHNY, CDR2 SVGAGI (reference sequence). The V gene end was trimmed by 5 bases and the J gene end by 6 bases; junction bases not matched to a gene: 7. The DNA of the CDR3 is TGTGCCAGCAGTCCGAGACAGGGGGGTTATGAAAAACTGTTTTTT. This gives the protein CASSPRQGGYEKLFF.

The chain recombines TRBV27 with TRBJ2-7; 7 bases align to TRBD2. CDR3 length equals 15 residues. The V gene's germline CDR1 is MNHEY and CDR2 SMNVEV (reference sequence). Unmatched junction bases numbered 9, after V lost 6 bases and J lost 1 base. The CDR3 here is CASSHLPSGSYEQYF. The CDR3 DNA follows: TGTGCCAGCAGCCACCTCCCTAGCGGATCCTACGAGCAGTACTTC.

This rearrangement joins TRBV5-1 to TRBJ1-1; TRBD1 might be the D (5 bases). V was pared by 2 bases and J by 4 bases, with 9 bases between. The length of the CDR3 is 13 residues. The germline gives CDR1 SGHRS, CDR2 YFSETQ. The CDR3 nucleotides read TGCGCCAGCAGCTTTTCAGGGATCACTGAAGCTTTCTTT. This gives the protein CASSFSGITEAFF.

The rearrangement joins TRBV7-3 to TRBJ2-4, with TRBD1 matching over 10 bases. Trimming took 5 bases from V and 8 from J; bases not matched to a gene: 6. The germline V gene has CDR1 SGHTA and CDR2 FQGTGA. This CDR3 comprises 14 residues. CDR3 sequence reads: CASSPGTGVDIQYF. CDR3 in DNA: TGTGCCAGCAGCCCGGGGACAGGGGTGGACATTCAGTACTTC.

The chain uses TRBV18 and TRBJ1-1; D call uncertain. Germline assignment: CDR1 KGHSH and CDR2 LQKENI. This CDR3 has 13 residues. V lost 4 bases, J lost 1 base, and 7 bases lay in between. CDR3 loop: CASSQHSNTEAFF. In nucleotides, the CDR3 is TGTGCCAGCTCACAGCACTCGAACACTGAAGCTTTCTTT. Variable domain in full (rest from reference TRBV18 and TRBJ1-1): NAGVMQNPRHLVRRRGQEARLRCSPMKGHSHVYWYRQLPEEGLKFMVYLQKENIIDESGMPKERFSAEFPKEGPSILRIQQVVRGDSAAYFCASSQHSNTEAFFGQGTRLTVV.

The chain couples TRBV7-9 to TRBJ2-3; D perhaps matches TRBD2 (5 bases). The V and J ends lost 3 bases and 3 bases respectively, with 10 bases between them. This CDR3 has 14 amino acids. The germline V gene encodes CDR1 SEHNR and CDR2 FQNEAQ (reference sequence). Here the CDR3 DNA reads TGTGCCAGCAGCTTCGGACTCGGAACAGATACGCAGTATTTT. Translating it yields CASSFGLGTDTQYF.

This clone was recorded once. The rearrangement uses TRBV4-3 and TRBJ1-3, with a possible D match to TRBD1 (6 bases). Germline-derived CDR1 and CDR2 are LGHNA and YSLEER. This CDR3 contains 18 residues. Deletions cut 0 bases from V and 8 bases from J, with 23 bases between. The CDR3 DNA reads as TGCGCCAGCAGCCAAGAGGGCGGGGGGCCATTGAGTGAAGACACCATATATTTT. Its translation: CASSQEGGGPLSEDTIYF.

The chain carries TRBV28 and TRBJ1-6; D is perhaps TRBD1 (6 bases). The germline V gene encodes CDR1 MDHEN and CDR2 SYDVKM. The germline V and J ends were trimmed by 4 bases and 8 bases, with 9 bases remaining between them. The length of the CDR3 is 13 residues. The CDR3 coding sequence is TGTGCCAGCAGTTCTGGGGGCGATTCACCCCTCCACTTT. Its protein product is CASSSGGDSPLHF.